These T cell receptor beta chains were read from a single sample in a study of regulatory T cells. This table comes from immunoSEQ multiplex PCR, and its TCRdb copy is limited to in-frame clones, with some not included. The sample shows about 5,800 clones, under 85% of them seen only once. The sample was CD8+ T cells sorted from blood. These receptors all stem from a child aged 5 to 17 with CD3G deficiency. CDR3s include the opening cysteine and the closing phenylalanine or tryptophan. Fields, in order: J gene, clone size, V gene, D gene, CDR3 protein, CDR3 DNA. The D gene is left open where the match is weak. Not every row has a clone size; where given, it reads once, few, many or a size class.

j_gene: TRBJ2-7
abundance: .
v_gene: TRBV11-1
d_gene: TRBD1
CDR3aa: CASSFGTGSYEQYF
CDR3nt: TGTGCCAGCAGCTTCGGGACAGGGAGCTACGAGCAGTACTTC

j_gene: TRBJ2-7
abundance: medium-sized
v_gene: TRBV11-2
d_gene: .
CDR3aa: CASSSSQTYEQYF
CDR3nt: TGTGCCAGCAGCTCCTCACAGACCTACGAGCAGTACTTC

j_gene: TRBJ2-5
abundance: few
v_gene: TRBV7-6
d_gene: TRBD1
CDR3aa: CASSWDRQETQYF
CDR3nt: TGTGCCAGCAGTTGGGACAGACAAGAGACCCAGTACTTC

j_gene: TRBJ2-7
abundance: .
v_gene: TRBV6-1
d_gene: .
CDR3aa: CASSEGVGGSYEQYF
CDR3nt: TGTGCCAGCAGTGAAGGGGTCGGGGGCTCCTACGAGCAGTACTTC

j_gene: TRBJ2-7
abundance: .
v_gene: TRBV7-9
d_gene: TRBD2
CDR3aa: CASSLDSSGSSSEQYF
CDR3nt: TGTGCCAGCAGCTTAGATAGTAGCGGGAGTTCGTCCGAGCAGTACTTC

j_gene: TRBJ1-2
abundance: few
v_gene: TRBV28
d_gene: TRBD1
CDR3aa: CASSLAGQGFYGYTF
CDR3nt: TGTGCCAGCAGTTTAGCCGGACAGGGTTTCTATGGCTACACCTTC

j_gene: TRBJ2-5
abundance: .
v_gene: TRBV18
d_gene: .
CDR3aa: CASSPQGPRGYQETQYF
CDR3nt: TGTGCCAGCTCACCACAAGGTCCCAGGGGTTACCAAGAGACCCAGTACTTC

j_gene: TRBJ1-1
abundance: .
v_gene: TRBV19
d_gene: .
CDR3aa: CASRSRGARDTEAFF
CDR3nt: TGTGCCAGTAGGTCTCGGGGGGCGCGGGACACTGAAGCTTTCTTT

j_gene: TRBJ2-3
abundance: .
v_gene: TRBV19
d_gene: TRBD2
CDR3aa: CASSITGGPGDTQYF
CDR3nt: TGTGCCAGTAGTATTACGGGAGGGCCGGGGGATACGCAGTATTTT

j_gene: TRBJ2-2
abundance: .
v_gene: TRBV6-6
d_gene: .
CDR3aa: CASSYSSPSGELFF
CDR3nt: TGTGCCAGCAGTTACTCGTCCCCGAGTGGGGAGCTGTTTTTT

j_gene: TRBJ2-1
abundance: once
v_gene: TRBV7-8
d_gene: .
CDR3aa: CASSVGLNEQFF
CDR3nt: TGTGCCAGCAGCGTAGGACTGAATGAGCAGTTCTTC

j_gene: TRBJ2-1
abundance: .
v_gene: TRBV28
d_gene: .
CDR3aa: CASSFRGTDYNEQFF
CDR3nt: TGTGCCAGCAGTTTTAGGGGGACCGATTACAATGAGCAGTTCTTC

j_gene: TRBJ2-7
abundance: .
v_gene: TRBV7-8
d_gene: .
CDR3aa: CASSLGGRWNHEQYF
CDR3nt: TGTGCCAGCAGCTTAGGCGGAAGGTGGAATCACGAGCAGTACTTC

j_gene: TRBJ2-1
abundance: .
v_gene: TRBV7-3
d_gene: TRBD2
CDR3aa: CASSLGRGDEQFF
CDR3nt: TGTGCCAGCAGCTTAGGACGGGGGGATGAGCAGTTCTTC

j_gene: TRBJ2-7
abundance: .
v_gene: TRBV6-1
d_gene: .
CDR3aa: CASSYNYEQYF
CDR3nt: TGTGCCAGCAGTTACAACTACGAGCAGTACTTC

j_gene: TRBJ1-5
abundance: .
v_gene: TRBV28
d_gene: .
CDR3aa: CASSLRAGERAQHF
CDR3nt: TGTGCCAGCAGTTTGAGGGCAGGGGAGAGGGCCCAGCATTTT

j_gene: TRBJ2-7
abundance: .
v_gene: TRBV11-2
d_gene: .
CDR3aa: CASSLNYEQYF
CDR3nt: TGTGCCAGCAGCTTAAACTACGAGCAGTACTTC

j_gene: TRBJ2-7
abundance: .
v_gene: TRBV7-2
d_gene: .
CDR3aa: CASSLLGSEQYF
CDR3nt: TGTGCCAGCAGCTTACTGGGCTCCGAGCAGTACTTC

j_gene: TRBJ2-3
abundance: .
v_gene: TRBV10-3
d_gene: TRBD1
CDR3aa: CAISDQGEIDTQYF
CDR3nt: TGTGCCATCAGTGATCAGGGGGAGATAGATACGCAGTATTTT

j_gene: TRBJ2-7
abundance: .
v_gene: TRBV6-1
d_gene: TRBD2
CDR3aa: CASSLGTRVDEQYF
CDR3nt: TGTGCCAGCAGTCTCGGGACTAGGGTCGACGAGCAGTACTTC

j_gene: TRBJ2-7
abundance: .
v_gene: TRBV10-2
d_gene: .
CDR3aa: CASSLSGSTGGSYEQYF
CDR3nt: TGCGCCAGCAGCTTGTCCGGCAGTACCGGGGGCTCCTACGAGCAGTACTTC

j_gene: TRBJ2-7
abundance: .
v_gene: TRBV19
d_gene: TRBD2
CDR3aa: CASSPSAGEFGEQYF
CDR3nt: TGTGCCAGTAGCCCCAGCGCGGGAGAGTTTGGCGAGCAGTACTTC

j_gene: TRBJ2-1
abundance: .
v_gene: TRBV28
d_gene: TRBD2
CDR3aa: CASSSLGSGSDNEQFF
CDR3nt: TGTGCCAGCAGTTCCCTTGGAAGCGGGAGTGACAATGAGCAGTTCTTC

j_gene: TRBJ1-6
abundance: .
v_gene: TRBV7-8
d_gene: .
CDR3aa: CASSLWAGRNSPLHF
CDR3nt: TGTGCCAGCAGCTTATGGGCAGGGCGGAATTCACCCCTCCACTTT

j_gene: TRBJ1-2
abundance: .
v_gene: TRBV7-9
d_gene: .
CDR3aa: CASSFGTTKGYTF
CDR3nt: TGTGCCAGCAGCTTCGGGACGACGAAGGGCTACACCTTC

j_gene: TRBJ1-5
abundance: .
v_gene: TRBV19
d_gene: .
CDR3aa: CASSWGRGQPQHF
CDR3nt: TGTGCCAGTTCATGGGGGCGCGGACAGCCCCAGCATTTT

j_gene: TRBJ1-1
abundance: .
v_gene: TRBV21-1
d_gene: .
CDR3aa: CASSRADSAVTEAFF
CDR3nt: TGTGCCAGCAGCAGGGCCGACTCTGCCGTCACTGAAGCTTTCTTT

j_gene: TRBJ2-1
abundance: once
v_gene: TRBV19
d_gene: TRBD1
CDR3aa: CASSPTGTEQFF
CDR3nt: TGTGCCAGTAGTCCGACAGGGACTGAGCAGTTCTTC

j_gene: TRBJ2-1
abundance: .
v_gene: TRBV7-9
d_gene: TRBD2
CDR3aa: CASSPSGIGDEQFF
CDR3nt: TGTGCCAGCAGCCCTAGCGGGATAGGGGATGAGCAGTTCTTC

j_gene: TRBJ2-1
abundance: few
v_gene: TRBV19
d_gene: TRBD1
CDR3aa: CASSAGQGYEQFF
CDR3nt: TGTGCCAGTAGTGCGGGACAGGGGTATGAGCAGTTCTTC

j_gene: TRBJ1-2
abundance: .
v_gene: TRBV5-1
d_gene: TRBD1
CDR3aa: CASRRGTGPNYGYTF
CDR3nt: TGCGCCAGCCGGAGGGGGACAGGCCCTAACTATGGCTACACCTTC

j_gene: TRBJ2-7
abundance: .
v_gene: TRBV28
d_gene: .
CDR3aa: CASSPGSLTEQYF
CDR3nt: TGTGCCAGCAGCCCCGGGTCCCTGACCGAGCAGTACTTC

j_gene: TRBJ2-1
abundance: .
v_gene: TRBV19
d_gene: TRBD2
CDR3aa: CASSIGLAGHNEQFF
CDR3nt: TGTGCCAGTAGTATCGGGCTAGCGGGACACAATGAGCAGTTCTTC

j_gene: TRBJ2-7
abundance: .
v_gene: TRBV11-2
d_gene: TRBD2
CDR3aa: CASSLLSGRGSEQYF
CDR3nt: TGTGCCAGCAGCTTATTAAGCGGGAGGGGTAGCGAGCAGTACTTC

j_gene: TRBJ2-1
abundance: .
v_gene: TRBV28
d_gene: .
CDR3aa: CASSSLIAGYNEQFF
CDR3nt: TGTGCCAGCAGTTCCCTCATAGCCGGATACAATGAGCAGTTCTTC

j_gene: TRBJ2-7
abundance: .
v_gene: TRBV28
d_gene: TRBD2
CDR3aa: CASSPLGLPYEQYF
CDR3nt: TGTGCCAGCAGCCCCTTGGGACTACCCTACGAGCAGTACTTC

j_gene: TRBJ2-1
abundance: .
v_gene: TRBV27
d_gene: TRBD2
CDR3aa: CASSFGGSGNEQFF
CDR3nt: TGTGCCAGCAGTTTCGGCGGGAGTGGCAATGAGCAGTTCTTC

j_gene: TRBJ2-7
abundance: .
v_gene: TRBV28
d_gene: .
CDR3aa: CASSLWGGEQYF
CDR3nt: TGTGCCAGCAGTTTATGGGGTGGCGAGCAGTACTTC

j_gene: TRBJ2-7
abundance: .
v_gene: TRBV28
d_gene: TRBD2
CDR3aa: CASSLSGNPYEQYF
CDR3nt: TGTGCCAGCAGTTTAAGCGGGAACCCCTACGAGCAGTACTTC

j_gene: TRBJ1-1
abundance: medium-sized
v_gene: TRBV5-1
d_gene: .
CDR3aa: CASSLWAGTEAFF
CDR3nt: TGCGCCAGCAGCTTGTGGGCTGGGACTGAAGCTTTCTTT

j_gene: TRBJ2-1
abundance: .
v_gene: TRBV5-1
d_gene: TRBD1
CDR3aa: CASSLTGQGYNEQFF
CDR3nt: TGCGCCAGCAGCTTAACGGGACAGGGGTACAATGAGCAGTTCTTC

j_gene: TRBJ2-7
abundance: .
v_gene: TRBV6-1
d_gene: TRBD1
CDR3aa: CASCFCRDRTYEQYF
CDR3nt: TGTGCCAGCTGTTTCTGTCGGGACAGGACCTACGAGCAGTACTTC

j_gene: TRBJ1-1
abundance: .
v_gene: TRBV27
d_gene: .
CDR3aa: CASSFRLGEAFF
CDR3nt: TGTGCCAGCAGCTTCAGGCTGGGAGAAGCTTTCTTT

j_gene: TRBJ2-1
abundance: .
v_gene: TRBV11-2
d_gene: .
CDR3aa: CASSFSDFGYNEQFF
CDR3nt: TGTGCCAGCAGCTTCTCGGATTTCGGATACAATGAGCAGTTCTTC

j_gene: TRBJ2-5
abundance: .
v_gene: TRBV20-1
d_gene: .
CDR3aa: CSAFQETQYF
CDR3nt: TGCAGTGCCTTTCAAGAGACCCAGTACTTC

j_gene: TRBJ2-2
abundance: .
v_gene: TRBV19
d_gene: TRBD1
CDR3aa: CASSLTGANTGELFF
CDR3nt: TGTGCCAGTAGCCTGACAGGGGCGAACACCGGGGAGCTGTTTTTT

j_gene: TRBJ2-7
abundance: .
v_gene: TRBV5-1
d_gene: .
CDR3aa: CASRRAEDSYEQYF
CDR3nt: TGCGCCAGCAGACGGGCGGAGGACTCCTACGAGCAGTACTTC

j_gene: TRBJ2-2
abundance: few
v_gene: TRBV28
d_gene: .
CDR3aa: CASSLYNTGELFF
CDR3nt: TGTGCCAGCAGTTTATACAACACCGGGGAGCTGTTTTTT

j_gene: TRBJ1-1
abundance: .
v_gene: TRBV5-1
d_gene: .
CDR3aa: CASSLAVMAGTEAFF
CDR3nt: TGCGCCAGCAGCTTGGCCGTGATGGCGGGGACTGAAGCTTTCTTT

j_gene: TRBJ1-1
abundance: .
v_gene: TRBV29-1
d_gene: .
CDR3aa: CSVGGGSTEAFF
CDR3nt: TGCAGCGTTGGAGGGGGGAGTACTGAAGCTTTCTTT

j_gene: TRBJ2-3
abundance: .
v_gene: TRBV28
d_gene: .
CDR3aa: CASSGTGRSDTQYF
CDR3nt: TGTGCCAGCAGTGGCACGGGACGGTCAGATACGCAGTATTTT

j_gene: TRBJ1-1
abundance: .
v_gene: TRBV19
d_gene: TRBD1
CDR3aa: CASTGGSVTEAFF
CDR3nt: TGTGCCAGTACAGGGGGCTCGGTCACTGAAGCTTTCTTT

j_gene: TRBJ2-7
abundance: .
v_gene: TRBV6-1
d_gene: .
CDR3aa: CASSEAVSVGYEQYF
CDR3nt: TGTGCCAGCAGTGAAGCGGTTAGCGTTGGCTACGAGCAGTACTTC

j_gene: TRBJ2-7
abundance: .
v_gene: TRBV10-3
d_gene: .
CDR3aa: CAISEVRLGEQYF
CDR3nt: TGTGCCATCAGTGAGGTCCGACTTGGGGAGCAGTACTTC

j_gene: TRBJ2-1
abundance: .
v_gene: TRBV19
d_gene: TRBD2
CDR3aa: CASSIGSRERNEQFF
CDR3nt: TGTGCCAGTAGTATAGGGTCGCGGGAGAGGAATGAGCAGTTCTTC

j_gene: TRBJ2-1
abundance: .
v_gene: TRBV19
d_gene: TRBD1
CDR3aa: CASSIDRGQEQFF
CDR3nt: TGTGCCAGTAGTATAGATAGGGGACAGGAGCAGTTCTTC

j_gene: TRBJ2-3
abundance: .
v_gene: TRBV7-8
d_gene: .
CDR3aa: CASSKGDSRTDTQYF
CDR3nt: TGTGCCAGCAGCAAGGGGGACTCCCGCACAGATACGCAGTATTTT

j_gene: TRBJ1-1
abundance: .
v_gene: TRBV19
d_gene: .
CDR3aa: CASSIGAGSEAFF
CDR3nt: TGTGCCAGTAGTATCGGGGCAGGGAGTGAAGCTTTCTTT

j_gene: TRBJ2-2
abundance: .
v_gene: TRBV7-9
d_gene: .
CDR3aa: CASSLGFGNTGELFF
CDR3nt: TGTGCCAGCAGCTTAGGTTTCGGGAACACCGGGGAGCTGTTTTTT

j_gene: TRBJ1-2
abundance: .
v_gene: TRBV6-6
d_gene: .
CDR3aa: CASSRSPANYGYTF
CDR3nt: TGTGCCAGCAGCCGTAGCCCGGCTAACTATGGCTACACCTTC